What follows describes a single TCR beta chain. What it binds is unknown. Via CD45RO/CCR7/CD25/CD127/CD95/CD27, cells of the CD4+ naive, central memory, regulatory and stem cell-like memory subsets were sorted. Germline V gene sequence: CDR1 SQVTM, CDR2 ANQGSEA. The CDR3 runs 13 residues. The entirety of the isolated RNA underwent reverse transcription, so expressed TCRB transcripts were sequenced. Profiling relied on immunoSEQ multiplex PCR, and the TCRdb table lists in-frame clones only, not all of them. The profile covers around 200,000 clones, with approximately 13% appearing a single time and about 0.58% taken by the ten largest. The sample comes from a study of beta chain features in type 1 diabetes. General study findings and limits: Researchers report that Type 1 diabetes patients had moderately but significantly shorter TCRB CDR3s across all four CD4+ subsets. Within the patient group, naive, central memory and Treg TCRB repertoires appeared more similar to each other than within healthy donors. VDJ junctions from type 1 diabetes patients carried fewer insertions and larger deletions.

The J gene is TRBJ2-5, the V gene TRBV29-1, with 7 bases aligning to TRBD1. The J call may be wrong; the DNA end is better matched by TRBJ2-7. The receptor's source is a young woman in good health. The sample was central memory CD4+ T cells from blood. CDR3 protein: CSAVRLTGREQYF. The CDR3 nucleotides read TGCAGCGCCGTCCGACTGACAGGGCGCGAGCAGTACTTC.